A single T cell receptor beta chain is shown here with its context. This CDR3 has 19 amino acids. The germline CDR1 and CDR2 sequences are LNHNV and YYDKDF (reference sequence). V was cut by 0 bases and J by 4 bases, with 24 bases left in between. These data belong to a study of blood T cell repertoires in COVID-19. Assay used: immunoSEQ multiplex PCR; TCRdb lists only in-frame clones, some missing. The sample contains approximately 100,000 clones, over 65% of which appear only once. The sequenced material came from peripheral blood. The chain couples TRBV15 to TRBJ2-5; D possibly corresponds to TRBD2 (5 bases). The TCR sequence derives from a woman between 65 and 79 years old with acute or convalescent COVID-19. CDR3 amino acids: CATSRDYGEFPQSGETQYF. As DNA, the CDR3 is TGTGCCACCAGCAGAGATTATGGGGAGTTCCCCCAGTCGGGAGAGACCCAGTACTTC.